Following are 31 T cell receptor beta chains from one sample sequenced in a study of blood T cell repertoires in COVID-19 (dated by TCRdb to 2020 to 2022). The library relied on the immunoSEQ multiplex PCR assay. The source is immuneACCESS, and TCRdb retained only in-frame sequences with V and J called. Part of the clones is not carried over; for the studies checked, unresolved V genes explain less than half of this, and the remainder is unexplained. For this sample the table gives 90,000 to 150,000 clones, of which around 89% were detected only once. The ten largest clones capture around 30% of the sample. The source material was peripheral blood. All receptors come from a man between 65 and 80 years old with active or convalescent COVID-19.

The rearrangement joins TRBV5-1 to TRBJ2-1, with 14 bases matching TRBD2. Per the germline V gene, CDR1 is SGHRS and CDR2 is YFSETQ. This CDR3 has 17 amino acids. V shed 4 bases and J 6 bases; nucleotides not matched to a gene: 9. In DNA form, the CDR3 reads TGCGCCAGCAGCGTACAGGGGACTAGCGGGAGTATCAATGAGCAGTTCTTC. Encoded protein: CASSVQGTSGSINEQFF.

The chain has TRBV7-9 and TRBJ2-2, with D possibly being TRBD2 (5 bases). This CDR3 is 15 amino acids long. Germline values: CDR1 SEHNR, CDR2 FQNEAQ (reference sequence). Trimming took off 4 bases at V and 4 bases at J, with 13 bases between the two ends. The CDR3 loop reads CASSSMGVFTGELFF. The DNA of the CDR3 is TGTGCCAGCAGCTCGATGGGAGTGTTCACCGGGGAGCTGTTTTTT.

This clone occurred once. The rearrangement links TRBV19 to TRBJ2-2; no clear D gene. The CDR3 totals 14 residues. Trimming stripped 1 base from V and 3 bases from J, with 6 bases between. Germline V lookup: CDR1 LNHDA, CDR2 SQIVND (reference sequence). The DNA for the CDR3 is TGTGCCAGTAGTATAGGGGCTGACACCGGGGAGCTGTTTTTT. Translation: CASSIGADTGELFF.

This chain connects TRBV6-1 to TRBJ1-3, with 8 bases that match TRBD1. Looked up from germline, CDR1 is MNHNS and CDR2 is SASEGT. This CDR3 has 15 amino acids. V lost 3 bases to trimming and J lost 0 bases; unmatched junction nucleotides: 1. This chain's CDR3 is CASSDGTGSGNTIYF. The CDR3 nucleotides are TGTGCCAGCAGTGATGGGACAGGCTCTGGAAACACCATATATTTT.

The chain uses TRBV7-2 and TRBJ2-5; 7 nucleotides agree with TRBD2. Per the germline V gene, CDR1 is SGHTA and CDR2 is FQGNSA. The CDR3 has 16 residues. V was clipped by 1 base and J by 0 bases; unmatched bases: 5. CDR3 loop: CASSLDNSGYQETQYF. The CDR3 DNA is TGTGCCAGCAGCTTAGATAATAGCGGGTACCAAGAGACCCAGTACTTC. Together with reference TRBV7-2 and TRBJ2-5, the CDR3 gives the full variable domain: GAGVSQSPSNKVTEKGKDVELRCDPISGHTALYWYRQSLGQGLEFLIYFQGNSAPDKSGLPSDRFSAERTGGSVSTLTIQRTQQEDSAVYLCASSLDNSGYQETQYFGPGTRLLVL.

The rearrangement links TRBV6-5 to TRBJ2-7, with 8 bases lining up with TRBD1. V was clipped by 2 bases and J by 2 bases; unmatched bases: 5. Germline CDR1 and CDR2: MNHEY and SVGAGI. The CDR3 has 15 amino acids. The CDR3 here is CASSYGGQGAYEQYF. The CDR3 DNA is TGTGCCAGCAGTTACGGTGGACAGGGCGCCTACGAGCAGTACTTC.

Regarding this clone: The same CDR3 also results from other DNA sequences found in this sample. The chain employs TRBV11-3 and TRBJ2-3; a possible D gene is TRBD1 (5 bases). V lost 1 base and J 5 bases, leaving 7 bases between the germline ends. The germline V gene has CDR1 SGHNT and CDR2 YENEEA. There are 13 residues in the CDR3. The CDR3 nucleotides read TGTGCCAGCAGCTTAGGGCAGGGAGATACGCAGTATTTT. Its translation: CASSLGQGDTQYF.

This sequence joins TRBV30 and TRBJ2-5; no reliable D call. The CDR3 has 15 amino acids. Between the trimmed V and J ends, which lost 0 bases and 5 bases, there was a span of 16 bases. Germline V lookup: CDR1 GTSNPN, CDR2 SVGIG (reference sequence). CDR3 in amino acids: CAWSVGAATGETQYF. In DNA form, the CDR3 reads TGTGCCTGGAGTGTCGGTGCCGCCACCGGGGAGACCCAGTACTTC.

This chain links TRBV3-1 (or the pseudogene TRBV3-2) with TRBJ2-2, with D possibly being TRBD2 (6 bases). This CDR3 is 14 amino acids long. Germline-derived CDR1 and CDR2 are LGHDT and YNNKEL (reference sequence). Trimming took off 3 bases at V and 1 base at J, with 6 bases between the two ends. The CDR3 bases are TGTGCCAGCAGCCACGGGGGGAACACCGGGGAGCTGTTTTTT. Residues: CASSHGGNTGELFF.

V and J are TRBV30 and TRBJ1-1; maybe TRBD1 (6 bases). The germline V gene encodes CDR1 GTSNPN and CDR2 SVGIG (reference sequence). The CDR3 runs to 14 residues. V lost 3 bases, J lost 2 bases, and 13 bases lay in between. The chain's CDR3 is CAWRLGGANTEAFF. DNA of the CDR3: TGTGCCTGGAGGCTAGGGGGAGCCAACACTGAAGCTTTCTTT. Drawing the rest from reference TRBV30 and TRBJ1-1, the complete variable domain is SQTIHQWPATLVQPVGSPLSLECTVEGTSNPNLYWYRQAAGRGLQLLFYSVGIGQISSEVPQNLSASRPQDRQFILSSKKLLLSDSGFYLCAWRLGGANTEAFFGQGTRLTVV.

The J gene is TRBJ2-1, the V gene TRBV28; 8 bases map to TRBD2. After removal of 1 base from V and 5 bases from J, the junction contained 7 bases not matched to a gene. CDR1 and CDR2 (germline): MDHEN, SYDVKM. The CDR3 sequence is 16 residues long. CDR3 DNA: TGTGCCAGCAGTTTATTAGCGGGACCTTTTAACAATGAGCAGTTCTTC. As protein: CASSLLAGPFNNEQFF.

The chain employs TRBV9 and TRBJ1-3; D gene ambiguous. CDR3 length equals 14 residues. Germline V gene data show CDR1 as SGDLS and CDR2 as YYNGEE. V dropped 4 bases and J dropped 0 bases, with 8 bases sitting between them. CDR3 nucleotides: TGTGCCAGCAGCCTAACAGTCTCTGGAAACACCATATATTTT. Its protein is CASSLTVSGNTIYF.

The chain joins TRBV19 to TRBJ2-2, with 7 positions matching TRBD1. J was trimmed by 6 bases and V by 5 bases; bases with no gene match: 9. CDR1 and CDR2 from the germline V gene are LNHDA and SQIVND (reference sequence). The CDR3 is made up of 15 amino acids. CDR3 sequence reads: CASSPQTGKAGELFF. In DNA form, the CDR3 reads TGTGCCAGTAGTCCTCAGACAGGGAAGGCCGGGGAGCTGTTTTTT.

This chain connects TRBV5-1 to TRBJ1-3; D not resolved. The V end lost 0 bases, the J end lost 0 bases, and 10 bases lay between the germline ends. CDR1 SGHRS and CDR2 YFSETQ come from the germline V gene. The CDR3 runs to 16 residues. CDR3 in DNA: TGCGCCAGCAGCTTGGGCGTACAGAGCTCTGGAAACACCATATATTTT. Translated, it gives CASSLGVQSSGNTIYF.

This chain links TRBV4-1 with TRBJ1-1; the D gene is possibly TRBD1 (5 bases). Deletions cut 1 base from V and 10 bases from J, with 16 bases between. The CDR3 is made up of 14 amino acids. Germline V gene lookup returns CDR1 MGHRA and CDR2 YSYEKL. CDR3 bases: TGCGCCAGCAGCCAAGCCCCGAAGGTCGGGGGAGCTTTCTTT. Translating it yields CASSQAPKVGGAFF.

CDR3 bases: TGTGCCAGCAGCCTCCGACTAGCGGGAGAAGAGACCCAGTACTTC. Residues: CASSLRLAGEETQYF. J is TRBJ2-5 and V is TRBV4-2, with TRBD2 matching 12 bases. This CDR3 is 15 amino acids long. J was trimmed by 3 bases and V by 4 bases; bases with no gene match: 3. Germline CDR1 reads LGHNA; CDR2 reads YNFKEQ.

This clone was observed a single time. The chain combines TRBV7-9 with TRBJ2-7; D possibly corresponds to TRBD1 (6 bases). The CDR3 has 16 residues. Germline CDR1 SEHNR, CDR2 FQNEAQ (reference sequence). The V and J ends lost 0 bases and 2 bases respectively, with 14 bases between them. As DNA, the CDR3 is TGTGCCAGCAGCTTAGCGCTCGTCGAGGGGGCCTACGAGCAGTACTTC. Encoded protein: CASSLALVEGAYEQYF.

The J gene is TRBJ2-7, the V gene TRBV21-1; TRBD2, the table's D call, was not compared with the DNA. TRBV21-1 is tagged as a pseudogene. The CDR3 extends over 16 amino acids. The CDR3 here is CASSAPSSGRSYEQYF. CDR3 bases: TGTGCCAGCAGCGCGCCTTCTAGCGGGAGGAGTTACGAGCAGTACTTC.

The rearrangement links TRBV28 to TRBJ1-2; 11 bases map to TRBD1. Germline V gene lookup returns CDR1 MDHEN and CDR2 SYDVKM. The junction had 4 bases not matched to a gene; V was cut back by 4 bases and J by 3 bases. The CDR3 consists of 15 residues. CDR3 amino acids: CASSSRDRGYYGYTF. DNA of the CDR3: TGTGCCAGCAGTTCCCGGGACAGGGGGTACTATGGCTACACCTTC.

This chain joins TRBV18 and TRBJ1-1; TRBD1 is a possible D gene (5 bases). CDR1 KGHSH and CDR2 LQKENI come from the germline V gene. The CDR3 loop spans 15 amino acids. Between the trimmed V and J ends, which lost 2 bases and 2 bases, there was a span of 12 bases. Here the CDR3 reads CASSPKAQDNTEAFF. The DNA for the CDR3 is TGTGCCAGCTCACCAAAGGCACAGGACAACACTGAAGCTTTCTTT.

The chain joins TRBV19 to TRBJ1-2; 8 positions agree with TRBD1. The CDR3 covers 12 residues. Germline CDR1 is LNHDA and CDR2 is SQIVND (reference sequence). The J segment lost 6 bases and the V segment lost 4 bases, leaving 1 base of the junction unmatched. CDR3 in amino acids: CASSRQGNGYTF. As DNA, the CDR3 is TGTGCCAGTAGTAGACAGGGGAATGGCTACACCTTC.

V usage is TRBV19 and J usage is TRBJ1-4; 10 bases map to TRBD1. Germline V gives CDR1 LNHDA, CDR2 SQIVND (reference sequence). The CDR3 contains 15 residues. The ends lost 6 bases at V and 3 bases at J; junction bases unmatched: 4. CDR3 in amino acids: CASSGTGVPNEKLFF. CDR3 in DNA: TGTGCCAGTAGCGGGACAGGGGTCCCTAATGAAAAACTGTTTTTT.

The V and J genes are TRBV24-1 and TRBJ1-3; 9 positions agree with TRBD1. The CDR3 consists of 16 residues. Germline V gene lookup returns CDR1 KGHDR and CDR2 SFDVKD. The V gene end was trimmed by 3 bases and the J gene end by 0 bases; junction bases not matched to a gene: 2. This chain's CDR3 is CATSDDRGSSGNTIYF. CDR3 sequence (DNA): TGTGCCACCAGTGATGACAGGGGGTCCTCTGGAAACACCATATATTTT.

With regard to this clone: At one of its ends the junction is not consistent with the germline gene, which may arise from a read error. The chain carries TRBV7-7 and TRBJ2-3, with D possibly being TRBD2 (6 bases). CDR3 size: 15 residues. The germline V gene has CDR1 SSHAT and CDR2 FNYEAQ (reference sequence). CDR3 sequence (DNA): TGTGCTAGCAGCTTACGTAGCGGTAGCACAGATACGCAGTATTTT. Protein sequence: CASSLRSGSTDTQYF.

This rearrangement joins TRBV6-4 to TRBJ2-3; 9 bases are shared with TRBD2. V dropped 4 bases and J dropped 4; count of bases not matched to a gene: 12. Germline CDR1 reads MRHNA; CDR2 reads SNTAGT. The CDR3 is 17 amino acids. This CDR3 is CASSARGLAGNSDTQYF. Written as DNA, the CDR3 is TGTGCCAGCAGTGCTCGTGGGCTAGCGGGGAACTCAGATACGCAGTATTTT.

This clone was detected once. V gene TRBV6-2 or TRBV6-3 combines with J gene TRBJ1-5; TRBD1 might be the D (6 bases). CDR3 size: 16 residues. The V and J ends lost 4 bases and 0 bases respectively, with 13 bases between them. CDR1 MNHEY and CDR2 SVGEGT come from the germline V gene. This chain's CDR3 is CASSLQGVYSNQPQHF. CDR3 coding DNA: TGTGCCAGCAGTTTACAGGGCGTTTATAGCAATCAGCCCCAGCATTTT.

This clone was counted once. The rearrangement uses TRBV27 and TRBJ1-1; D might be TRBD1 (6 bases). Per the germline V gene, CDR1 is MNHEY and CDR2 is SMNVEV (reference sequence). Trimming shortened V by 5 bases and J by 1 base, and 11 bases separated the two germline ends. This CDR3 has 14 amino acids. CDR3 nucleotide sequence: TGTGCCAGCAGTCTACAGGGTGAGAACACTGAAGCTTTCTTT. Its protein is CASSLQGENTEAFF.

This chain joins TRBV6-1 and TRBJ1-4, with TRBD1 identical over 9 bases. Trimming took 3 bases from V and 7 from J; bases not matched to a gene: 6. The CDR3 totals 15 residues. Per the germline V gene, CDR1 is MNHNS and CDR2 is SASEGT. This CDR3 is CASSESGTGFEKLFF. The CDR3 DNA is TGTGCCAGCAGTGAGTCCGGGACAGGGTTTGAAAAACTGTTTTTT.

CDR3 loop: CASSPRENYGYTF. The DNA for the CDR3 is TGTGCCAGCAGTCCGAGGGAAAACTATGGCTACACCTTC. The genes are TRBV6-5 and TRBJ1-2, with unresolved D. CDR1 and CDR2 from the germline V gene are MNHEY and SVGAGI. The germline V and J ends were trimmed by 5 bases and 2 bases, with 9 bases remaining between them. The CDR3 extends over 13 amino acids.

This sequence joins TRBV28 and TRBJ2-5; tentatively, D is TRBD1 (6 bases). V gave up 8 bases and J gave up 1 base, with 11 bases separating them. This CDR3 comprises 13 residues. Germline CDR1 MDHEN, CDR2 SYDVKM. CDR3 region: CASYRVGQETQYF. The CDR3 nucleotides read TGTGCCAGCTACAGGGTAGGCCAAGAGACCCAGTACTTC.

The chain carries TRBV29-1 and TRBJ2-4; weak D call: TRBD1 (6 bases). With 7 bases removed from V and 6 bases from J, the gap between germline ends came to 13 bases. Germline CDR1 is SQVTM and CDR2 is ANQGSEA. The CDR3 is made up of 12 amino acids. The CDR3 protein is CSAPDRSNIQYF. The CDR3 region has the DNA TGCAGCGCTCCGGACAGATCAAACATTCAGTACTTC.